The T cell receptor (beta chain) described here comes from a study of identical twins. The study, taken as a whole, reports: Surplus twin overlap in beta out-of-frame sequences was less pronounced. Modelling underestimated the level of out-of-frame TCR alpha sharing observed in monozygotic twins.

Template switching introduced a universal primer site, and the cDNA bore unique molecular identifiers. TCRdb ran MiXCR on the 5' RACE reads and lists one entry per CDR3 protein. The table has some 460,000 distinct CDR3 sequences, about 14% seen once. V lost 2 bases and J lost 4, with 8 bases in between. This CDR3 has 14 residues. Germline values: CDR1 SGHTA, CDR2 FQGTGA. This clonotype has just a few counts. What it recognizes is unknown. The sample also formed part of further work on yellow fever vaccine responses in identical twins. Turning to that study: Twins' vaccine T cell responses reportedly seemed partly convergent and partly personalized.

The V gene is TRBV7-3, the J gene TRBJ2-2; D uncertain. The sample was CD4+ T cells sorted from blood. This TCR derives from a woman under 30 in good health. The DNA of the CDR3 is TGTGCCAGCAGCTTACGCCAGCTCACCGGGGAGCTGTTTTTT. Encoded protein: CASSLRQLTGELFF. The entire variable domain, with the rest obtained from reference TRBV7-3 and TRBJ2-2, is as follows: GAGVSQTPSNKVTEKGKYVELRCDPISGHTALYWYRQSLGQGPEFLIYFQGTGAADDSGLPNDRFFAVRPEGSVSTLKIQRTERGDSAVYLCASSLRQLTGELFFGEGSRLTVL.